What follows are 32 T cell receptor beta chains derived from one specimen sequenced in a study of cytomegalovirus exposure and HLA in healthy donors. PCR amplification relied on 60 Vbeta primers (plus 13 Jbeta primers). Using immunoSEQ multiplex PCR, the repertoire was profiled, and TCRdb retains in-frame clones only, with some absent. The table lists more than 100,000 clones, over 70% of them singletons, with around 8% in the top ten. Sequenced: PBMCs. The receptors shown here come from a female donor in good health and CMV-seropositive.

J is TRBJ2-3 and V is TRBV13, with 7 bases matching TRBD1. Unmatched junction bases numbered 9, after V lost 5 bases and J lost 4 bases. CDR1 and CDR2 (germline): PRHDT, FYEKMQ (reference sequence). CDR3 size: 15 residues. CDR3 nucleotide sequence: TGTGCCAGCAGCATTCGACAGGGTCGAGCAGATACGCAGTATTTT. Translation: CASSIRQGRADTQYF. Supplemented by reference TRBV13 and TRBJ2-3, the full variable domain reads AAGVIQSPRHLIKEKRETATLKCYPIPRHDTVYWYQQGPGQDPQFLISFYEKMQSDKGSIPDRFSAQQFSDYHSELNMSSLELGDSALYFCASSIRQGRADTQYFGPGTRLTVL.

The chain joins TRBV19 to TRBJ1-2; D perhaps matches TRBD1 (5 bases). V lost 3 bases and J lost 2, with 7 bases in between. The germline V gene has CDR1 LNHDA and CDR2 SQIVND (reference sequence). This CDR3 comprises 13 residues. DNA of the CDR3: TGTGCCAGTAGTATTCAGGGAAACTATGGCTACACCTTC. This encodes CASSIQGNYGYTF.

CDR3 sequence: CASSDGLAGQGRDTEAFF. The CDR3 region has the DNA TGTGCCAGCAGTGACGGGCTCGCGGGACAGGGGCGGGACACTGAAGCTTTCTTT. This chain uses TRBV25-1 with TRBJ1-1; TRBD1 matches at 10 bases. The germline CDR1 and CDR2 sequences are MGHDK and SYGVNS. The CDR3 sequence is 18 residues long. The ends lost 3 bases at V and 3 bases at J; junction bases unmatched: 13. Full variable domain (rest looked up from reference TRBV25-1 and TRBJ1-1): EADIYQTPRYLVIGTGKKITLECSQTMGHDKMYWYQQDPGMELHLIHYSYGVNSTEKGDLSSESTVSRIRTEHFPLTLESARPSHTSQYLCASSDGLAGQGRDTEAFFGQGTRLTVV.

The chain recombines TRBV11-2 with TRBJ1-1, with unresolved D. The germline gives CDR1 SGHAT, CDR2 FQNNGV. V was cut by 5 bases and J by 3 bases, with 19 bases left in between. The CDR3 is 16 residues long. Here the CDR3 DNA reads TGTGCCAGCAGCCCGAGACCTGACGGGTTTCACACTGAAGCTTTCTTT. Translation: CASSPRPDGFHTEAFF.

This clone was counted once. The CDR3 DNA sequence: TGTGCCAGCAGTTACGCGGATGCGCTCACCTTC. Its protein product is CASSYADALTF. The chain combines TRBV28 with TRBJ1-2; no definite D call. Between the trimmed V and J ends, which lost 4 bases and 13 bases, there was a span of 13 bases. CDR1 and CDR2 from the germline V gene are MDHEN and SYDVKM. The CDR3 is made up of 11 amino acids.

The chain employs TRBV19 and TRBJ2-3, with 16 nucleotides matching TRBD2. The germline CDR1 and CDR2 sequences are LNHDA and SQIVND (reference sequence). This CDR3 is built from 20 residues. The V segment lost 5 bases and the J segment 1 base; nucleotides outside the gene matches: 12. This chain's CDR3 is CASSSGTSGGAGSGTDTQYF. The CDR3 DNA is TGTGCCAGTAGTTCCGGGACTAGCGGGGGGGCAGGTTCGGGCACAGATACGCAGTATTTT. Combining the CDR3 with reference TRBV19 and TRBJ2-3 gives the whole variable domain DGGITQSPKYLFRKEGQNVTLSCEQNLNHDAMYWYRQDPGQGLRLIYYSQIVNDFQKGDIAEGYSVSREKKESFPLTVTSAQKNPTAFYLCASSSGTSGGAGSGTDTQYFGPGTRLTVL.

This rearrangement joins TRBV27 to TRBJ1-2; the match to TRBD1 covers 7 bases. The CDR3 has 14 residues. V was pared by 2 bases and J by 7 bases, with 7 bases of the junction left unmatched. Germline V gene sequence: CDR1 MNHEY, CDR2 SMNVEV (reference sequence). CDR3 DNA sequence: TGTGCCAGCAGTTTACTTACAGGGGTTGGTGGCTACACCTTC. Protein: CASSLLTGVGGYTF.

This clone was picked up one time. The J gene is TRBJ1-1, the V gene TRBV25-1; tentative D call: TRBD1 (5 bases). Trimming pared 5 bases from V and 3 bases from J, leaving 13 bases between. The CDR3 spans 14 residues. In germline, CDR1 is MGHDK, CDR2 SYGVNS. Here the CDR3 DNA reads TGTGCCAGCAGTCCGTCCAGGGTACACACTGAAGCTTTCTTT. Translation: CASSPSRVHTEAFF.

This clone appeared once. CDR3 loop: CAISFPHRHSNQPQHF. The CDR3 DNA follows: TGTGCCATCAGTTTCCCTCACAGGCATAGCAATCAGCCCCAGCATTTT. The chain recombines TRBV10-3 with TRBJ1-5; tentatively, D is TRBD1 (5 bases). The CDR3 length is 16 residues. Trimming left V 5 bases short and J 0 bases short, with 14 bases between. Germline CDR1 reads ENHRY; CDR2 reads SYGVKD.

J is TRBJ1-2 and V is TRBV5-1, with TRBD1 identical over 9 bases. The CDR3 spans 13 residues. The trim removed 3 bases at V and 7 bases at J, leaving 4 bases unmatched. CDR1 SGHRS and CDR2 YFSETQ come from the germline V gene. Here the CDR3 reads CASSSGQGGGYTF. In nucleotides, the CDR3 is TGCGCCAGCAGCTCGGGACAGGGAGGTGGCTACACCTTC.

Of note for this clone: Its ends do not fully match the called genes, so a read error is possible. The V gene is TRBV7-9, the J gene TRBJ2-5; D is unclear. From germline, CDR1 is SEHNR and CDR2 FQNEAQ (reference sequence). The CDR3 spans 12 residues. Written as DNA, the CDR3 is TGTTCCAGCAGCTCAGCCGGAGAGACCCAGTACTTC. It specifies CSSSSAGETQYF.

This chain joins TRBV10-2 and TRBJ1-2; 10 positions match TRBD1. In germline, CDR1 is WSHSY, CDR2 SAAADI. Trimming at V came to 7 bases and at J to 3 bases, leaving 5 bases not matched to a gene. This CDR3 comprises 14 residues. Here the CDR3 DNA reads TGCGCCAGCAAGGGGACAGGGGACTACTATGGCTACACCTTC. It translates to CASKGTGDYYGYTF.

CDR3 region: CACQGYNEQFF. The CDR3 coding sequence is TGTGCCTGTCAGGGGTACAATGAGCAGTTCTTC. This sequence joins TRBV28 and TRBJ2-1, with a tentative D call TRBD1 (6 bases). CDR3 length equals 11 residues. Trimming removed 11 bases at V and 4 bases at J, with 9 bases between. Germline V gives CDR1 MDHEN, CDR2 SYDVKM.

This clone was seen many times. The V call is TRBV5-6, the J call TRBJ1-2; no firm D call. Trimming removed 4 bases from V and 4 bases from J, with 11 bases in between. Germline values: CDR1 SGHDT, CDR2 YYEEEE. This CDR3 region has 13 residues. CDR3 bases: TGTGCCAGCAGCCCCGACACTTCCTATGGCTACACCTTC. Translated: CASSPDTSYGYTF.

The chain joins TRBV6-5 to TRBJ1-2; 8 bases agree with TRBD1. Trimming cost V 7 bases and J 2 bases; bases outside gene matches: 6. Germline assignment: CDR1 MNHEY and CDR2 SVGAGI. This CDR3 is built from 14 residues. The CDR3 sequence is CASKTQGENYGYTF. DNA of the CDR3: TGTGCCAGCAAGACACAGGGGGAGAACTATGGCTACACCTTC.

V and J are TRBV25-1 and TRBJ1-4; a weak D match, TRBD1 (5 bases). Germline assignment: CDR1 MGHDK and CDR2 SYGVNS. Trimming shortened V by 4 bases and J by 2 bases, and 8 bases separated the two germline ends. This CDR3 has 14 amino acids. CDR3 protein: CASSAGVTNEKLFF. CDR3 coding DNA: TGTGCCAGCAGTGCGGGGGTTACTAATGAAAAACTGTTTTTT. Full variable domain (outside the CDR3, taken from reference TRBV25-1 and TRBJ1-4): EADIYQTPRYLVIGTGKKITLECSQTMGHDKMYWYQQDPGMELHLIHYSYGVNSTEKGDLSSESTVSRIRTEHFPLTLESARPSHTSQYLCASSAGVTNEKLFFGSGTQLSVL.

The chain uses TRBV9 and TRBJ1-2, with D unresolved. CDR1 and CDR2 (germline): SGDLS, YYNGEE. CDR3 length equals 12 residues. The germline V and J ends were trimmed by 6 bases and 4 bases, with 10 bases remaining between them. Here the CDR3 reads CASTIDGYGYTF. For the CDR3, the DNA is TGTGCCAGCACCATAGATGGCTATGGCTACACCTTC.

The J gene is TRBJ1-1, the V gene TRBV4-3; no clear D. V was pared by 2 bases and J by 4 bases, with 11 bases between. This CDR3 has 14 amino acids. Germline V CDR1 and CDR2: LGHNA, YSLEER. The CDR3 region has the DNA TGCGCCAGCAGCCAACGATCTGAGCCCACTGAAGCTTTCTTT. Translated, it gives CASSQRSEPTEAFF.

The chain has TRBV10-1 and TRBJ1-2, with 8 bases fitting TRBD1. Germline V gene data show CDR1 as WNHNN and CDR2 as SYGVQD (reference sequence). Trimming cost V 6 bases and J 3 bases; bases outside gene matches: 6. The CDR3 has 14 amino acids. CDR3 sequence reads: CASSPDRGDYGYTF. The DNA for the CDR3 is TGCGCCAGCAGCCCCGACAGGGGCGACTATGGCTACACCTTC.

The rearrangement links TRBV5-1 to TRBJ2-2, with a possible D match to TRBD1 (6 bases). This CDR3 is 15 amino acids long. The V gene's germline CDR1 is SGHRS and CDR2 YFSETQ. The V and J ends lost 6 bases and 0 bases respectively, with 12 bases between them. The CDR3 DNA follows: TGCGCCAGCAACGACAGGAATTCGAACACCGGGGAGCTGTTTTTT. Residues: CASNDRNSNTGELFF.

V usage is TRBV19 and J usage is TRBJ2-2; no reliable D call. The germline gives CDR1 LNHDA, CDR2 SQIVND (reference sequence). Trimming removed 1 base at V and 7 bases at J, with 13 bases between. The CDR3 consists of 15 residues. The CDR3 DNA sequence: TGTGCCAGTAGTATAGGGGCCGTTAAGAGCGGGGAGCTGTTTTTT. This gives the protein CASSIGAVKSGELFF. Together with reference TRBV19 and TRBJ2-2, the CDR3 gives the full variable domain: DGGITQSPKYLFRKEGQNVTLSCEQNLNHDAMYWYRQDPGQGLRLIYYSQIVNDFQKGDIAEGYSVSREKKESFPLTVTSAQKNPTAFYLCASSIGAVKSGELFFGEGSRLTVL.

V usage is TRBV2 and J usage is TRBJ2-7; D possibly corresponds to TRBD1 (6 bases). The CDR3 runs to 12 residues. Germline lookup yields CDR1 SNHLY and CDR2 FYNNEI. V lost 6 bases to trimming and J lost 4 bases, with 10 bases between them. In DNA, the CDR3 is TGTGCCAGCAGGGATGACAGGTACGAGCAGTACTTC. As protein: CASRDDRYEQYF.

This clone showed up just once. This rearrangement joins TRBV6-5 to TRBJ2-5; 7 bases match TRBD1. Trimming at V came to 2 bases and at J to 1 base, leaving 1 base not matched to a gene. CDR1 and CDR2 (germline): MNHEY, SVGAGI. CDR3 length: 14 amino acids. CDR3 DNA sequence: TGTGCCAGCAGTTACGGACAGGTCCAAGAGACCCAGTACTTC. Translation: CASSYGQVQETQYF.

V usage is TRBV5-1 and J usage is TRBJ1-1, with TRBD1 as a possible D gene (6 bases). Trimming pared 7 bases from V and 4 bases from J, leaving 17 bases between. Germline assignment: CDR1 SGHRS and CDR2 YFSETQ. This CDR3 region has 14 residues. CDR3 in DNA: TGCGCCAGCGGTGTACAGGGTGAGGGCACTGAAGCTTTCTTT. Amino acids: CASGVQGEGTEAFF.

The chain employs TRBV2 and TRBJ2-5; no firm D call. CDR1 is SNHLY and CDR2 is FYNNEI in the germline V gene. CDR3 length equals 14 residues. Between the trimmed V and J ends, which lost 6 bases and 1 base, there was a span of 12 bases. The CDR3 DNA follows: TGTGCCAGCAGGGTTAACTATGGCCAAGAGACCCAGTACTTC. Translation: CASRVNYGQETQYF.

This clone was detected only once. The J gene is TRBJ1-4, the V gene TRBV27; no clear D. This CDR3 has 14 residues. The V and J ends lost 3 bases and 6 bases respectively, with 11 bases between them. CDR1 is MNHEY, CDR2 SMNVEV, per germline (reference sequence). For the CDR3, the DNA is TGTGCCAGCAGTTTTACACCAAATCATGAAAAACTGTTTTTT. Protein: CASSFTPNHEKLFF. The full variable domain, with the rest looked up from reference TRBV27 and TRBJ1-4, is EAQVTQNPRYLITVTGKKLTVTCSQNMNHEYMSWYRQDPGLGLRQIYYSMNVEVTDKGDVPEGYKVSRKEKRNFPLILESPSPNQTSLYFCASSFTPNHEKLFFGSGTQLSVL.

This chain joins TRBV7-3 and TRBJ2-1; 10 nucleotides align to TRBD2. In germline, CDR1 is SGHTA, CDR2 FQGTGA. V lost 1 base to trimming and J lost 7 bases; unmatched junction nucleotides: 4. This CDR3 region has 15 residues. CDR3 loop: CASSLIAGGRNEQFF. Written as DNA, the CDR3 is TGTGCCAGCAGCTTAATAGCGGGGGGTAGAAATGAGCAGTTCTTC.

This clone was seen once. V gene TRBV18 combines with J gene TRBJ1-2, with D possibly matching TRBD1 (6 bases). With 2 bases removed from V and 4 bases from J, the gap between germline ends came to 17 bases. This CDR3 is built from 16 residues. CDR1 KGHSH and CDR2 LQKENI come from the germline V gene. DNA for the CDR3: TGTGCCAGCTCACCATCGCCGGGACAAGGTAGCTATGGCTACACCTTC. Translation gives CASSPSPGQGSYGYTF.

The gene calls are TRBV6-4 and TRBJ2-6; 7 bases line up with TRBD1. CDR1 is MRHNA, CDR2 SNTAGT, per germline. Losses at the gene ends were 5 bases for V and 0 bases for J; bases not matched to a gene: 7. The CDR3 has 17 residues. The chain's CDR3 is CASSPGTAISGANVLTF. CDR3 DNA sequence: TGTGCCAGCAGTCCCGGGACAGCCATCTCTGGGGCCAACGTCCTGACTTTC.

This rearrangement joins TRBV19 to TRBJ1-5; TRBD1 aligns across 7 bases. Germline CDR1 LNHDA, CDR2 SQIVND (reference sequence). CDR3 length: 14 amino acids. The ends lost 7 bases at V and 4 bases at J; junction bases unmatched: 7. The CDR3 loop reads CASTPTGPNQPQHF. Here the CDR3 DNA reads TGTGCCAGTACCCCGACAGGGCCGAATCAGCCCCAGCATTTT.

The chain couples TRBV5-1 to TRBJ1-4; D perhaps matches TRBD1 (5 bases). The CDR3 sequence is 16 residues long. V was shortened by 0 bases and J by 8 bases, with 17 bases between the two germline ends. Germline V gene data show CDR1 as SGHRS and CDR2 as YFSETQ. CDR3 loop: CASSLAPLGGAEKLFF. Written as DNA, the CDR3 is TGCGCCAGCAGCTTGGCCCCTCTCGGGGGAGCCGAAAAACTGTTTTTT.

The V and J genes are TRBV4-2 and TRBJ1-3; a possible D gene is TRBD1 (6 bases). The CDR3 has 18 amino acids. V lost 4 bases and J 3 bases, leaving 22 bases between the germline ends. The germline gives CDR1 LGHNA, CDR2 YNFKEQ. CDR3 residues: CASSPQAGAPLGGNTIYF. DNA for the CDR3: TGTGCCAGCAGCCCACAGGCAGGGGCGCCCTTAGGTGGAAACACCATATATTTT.